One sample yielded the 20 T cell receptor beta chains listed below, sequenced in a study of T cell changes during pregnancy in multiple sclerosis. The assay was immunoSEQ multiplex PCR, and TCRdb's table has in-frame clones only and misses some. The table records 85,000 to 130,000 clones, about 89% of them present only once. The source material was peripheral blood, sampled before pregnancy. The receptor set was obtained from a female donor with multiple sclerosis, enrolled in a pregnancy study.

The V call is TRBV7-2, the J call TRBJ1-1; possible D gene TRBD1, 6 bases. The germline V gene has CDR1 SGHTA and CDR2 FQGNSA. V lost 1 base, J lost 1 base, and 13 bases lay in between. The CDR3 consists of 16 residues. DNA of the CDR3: TGTGCCAGCAGCTTAGAATCGGGGGGCTGGAACACTGAAGCTTTCTTT. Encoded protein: CASSLESGGWNTEAFF. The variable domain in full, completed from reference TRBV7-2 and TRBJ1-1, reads GAGVSQSPSNKVTEKGKDVELRCDPISGHTALYWYRQSLGQGLEFLIYFQGNSAPDKSGLPSDRFSAERTGGSVSTLTIQRTQQEDSAVYLCASSLESGGWNTEAFFGQGTRLTVV.

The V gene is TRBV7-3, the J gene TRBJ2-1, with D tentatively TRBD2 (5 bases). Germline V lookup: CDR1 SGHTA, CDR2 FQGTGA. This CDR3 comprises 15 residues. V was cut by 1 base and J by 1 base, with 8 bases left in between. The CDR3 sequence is CASSLIRRSYNEQFF. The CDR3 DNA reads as TGTGCCAGCAGCTTAATTAGGAGGTCCTACAATGAGCAGTTCTTC.

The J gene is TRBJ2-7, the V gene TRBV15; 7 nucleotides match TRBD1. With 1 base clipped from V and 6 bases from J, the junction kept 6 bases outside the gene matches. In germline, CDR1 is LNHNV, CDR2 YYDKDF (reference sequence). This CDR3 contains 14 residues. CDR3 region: CATSRVFGDSEQYF. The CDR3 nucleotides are TGTGCCACCAGCAGAGTATTCGGGGACAGCGAGCAGTACTTC. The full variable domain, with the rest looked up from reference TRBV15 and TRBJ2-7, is DAMVIQNPRYQVTQFGKPVTLSCSQTLNHNVMYWYQQKSSQAPKLLFHYYDKDFNNEADTPDNFQSRRPNTSFCFLDIRSPGLGDTAMYLCATSRVFGDSEQYFGPGTRLTVT.

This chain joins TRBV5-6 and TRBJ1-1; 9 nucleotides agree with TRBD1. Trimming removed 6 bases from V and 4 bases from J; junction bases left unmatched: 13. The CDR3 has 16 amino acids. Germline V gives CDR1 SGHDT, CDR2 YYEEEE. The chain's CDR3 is CASNIRDRAFGTEAFF. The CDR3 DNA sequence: TGTGCCAGCAACATCCGGGACAGGGCCTTTGGCACTGAAGCTTTCTTT.

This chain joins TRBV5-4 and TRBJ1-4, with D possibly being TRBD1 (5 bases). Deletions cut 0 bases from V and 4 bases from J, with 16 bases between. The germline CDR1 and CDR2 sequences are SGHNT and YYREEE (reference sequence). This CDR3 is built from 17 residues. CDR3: CASSLGQGGLGNEKLFF. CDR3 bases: TGTGCCAGCAGCTTGGGCCAGGGAGGCTTGGGTAATGAAAAACTGTTTTTT.

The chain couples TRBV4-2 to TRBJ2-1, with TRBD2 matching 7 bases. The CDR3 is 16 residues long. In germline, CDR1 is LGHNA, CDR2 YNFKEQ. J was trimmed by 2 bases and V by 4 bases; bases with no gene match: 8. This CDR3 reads CASSLGGLAAYNEQFF. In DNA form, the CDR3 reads TGTGCCAGCAGCCTAGGTGGCCTAGCGGCCTACAATGAGCAGTTCTTC.

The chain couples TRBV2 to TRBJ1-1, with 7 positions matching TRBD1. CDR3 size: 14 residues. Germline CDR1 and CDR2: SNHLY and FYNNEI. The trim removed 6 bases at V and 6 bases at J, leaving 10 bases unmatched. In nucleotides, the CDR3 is TGTGCCAGCAGATCTATGACAGGGAGAGCTGAAGCTTTCTTT. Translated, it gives CASRSMTGRAEAFF.

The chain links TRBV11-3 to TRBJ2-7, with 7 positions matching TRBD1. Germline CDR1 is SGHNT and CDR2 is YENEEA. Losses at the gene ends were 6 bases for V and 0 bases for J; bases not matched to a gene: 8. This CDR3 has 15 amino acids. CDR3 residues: CASSQDRSSSYEQYF. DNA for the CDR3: TGTGCCAGCAGTCAGGACAGGTCGAGCTCCTACGAGCAGTACTTC.

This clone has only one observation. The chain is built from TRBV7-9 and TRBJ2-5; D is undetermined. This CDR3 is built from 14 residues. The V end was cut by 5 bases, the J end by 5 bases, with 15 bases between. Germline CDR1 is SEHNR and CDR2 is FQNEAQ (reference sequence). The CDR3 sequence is CASSPENTGETQYF. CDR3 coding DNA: TGTGCCAGCAGCCCCGAGAATACTGGTGAGACCCAGTACTTC.

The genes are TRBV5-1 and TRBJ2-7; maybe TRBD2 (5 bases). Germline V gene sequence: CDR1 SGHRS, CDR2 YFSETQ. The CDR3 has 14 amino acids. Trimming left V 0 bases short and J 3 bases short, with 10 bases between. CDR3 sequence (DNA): TGCGCCAGCAGCTTGGGAGGGAATTACTACGAGCAGTACTTC. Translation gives CASSLGGNYYEQYF.

CDR3: CASSYHRDRGETQYF. Here the CDR3 DNA reads TGTGCCAGCAGTTACCACCGGGACAGGGGCGAGACCCAGTACTTC. The chain employs TRBV6-5 and TRBJ2-5; 10 bases are shared with TRBD1. Germline V CDR1 and CDR2: MNHEY, SVGAGI. The ends lost 2 bases at V and 5 bases at J; junction bases unmatched: 5. The CDR3 totals 15 residues.

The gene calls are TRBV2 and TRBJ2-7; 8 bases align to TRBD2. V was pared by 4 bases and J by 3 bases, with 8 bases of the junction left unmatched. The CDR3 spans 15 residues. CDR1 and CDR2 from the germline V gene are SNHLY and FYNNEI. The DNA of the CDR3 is TGTGCCAGCAGTGTGGTAATAGCGGGGATCTACGAGCAGTACTTC. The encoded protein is CASSVVIAGIYEQYF. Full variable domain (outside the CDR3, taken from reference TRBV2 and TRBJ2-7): EPEVTQTPSHQVTQMGQEVILRCVPISNHLYFYWYRQILGQKVEFLVSFYNNEISEKSEIFDDQFSVERPDGSNFTLKIRSTKLEDSAMYFCASSVVIAGIYEQYFGPGTRLTVT.

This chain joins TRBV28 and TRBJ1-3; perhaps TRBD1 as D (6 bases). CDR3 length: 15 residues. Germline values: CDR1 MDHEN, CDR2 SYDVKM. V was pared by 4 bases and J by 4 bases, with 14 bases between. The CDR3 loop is CASSSPGAGGNTIYF. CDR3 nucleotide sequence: TGTGCCAGCAGTTCCCCAGGGGCAGGAGGAAACACCATATATTTT.

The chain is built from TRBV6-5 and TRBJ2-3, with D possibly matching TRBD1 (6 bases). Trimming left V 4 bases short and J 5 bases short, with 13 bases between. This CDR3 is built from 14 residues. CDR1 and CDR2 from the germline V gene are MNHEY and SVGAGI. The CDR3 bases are TGTGCCAGCAGTTTACGAAAGGGGGTAGATACGCAGTATTTT. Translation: CASSLRKGVDTQYF.

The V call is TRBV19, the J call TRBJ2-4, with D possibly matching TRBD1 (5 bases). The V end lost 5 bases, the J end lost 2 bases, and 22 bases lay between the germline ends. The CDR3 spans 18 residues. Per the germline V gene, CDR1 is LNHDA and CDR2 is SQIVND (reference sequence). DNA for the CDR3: TGTGCCAGTAGTCAGGACATAGCTCCATCCGTATCCAAAAACATTCAGTACTTC. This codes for CASSQDIAPSVSKNIQYF.

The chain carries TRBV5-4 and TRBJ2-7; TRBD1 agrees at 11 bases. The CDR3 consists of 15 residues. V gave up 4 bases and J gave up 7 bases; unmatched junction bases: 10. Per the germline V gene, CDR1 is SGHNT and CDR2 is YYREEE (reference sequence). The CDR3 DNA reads TGTGCCAGCAGCGGGATCGGACAGGGGGCGCAAGAGCAGTACTTC. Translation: CASSGIGQGAQEQYF.

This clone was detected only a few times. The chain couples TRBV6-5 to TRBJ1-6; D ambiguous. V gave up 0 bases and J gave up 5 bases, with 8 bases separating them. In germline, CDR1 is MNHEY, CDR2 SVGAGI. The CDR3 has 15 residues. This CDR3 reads CASSYSGTNNSPLHF. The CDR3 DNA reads TGTGCCAGCAGTTACTCGGGCACCAATAATTCACCCCTCCACTTT.

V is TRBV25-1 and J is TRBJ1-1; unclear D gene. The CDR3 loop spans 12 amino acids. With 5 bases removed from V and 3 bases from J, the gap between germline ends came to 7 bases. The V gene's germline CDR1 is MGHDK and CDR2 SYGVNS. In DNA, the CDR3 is TGTGCCAGCAGTCCCGGGTACACTGAAGCTTTCTTT. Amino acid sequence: CASSPGYTEAFF. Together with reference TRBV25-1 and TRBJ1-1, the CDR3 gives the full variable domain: EADIYQTPRYLVIGTGKKITLECSQTMGHDKMYWYQQDPGMELHLIHYSYGVNSTEKGDLSSESTVSRIRTEHFPLTLESARPSHTSQYLCASSPGYTEAFFGQGTRLTVV.

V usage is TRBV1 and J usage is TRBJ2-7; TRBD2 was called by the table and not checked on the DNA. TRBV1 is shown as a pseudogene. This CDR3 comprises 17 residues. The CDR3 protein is CTSSPQTSGSVHYEQYF. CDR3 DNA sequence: TGCACCAGCAGCCCTCAGACTAGCGGGAGCGTTCACTACGAGCAGTACTTC.

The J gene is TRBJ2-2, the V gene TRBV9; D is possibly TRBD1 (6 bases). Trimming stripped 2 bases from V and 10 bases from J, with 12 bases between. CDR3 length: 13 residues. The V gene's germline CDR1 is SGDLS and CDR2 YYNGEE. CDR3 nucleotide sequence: TGTGCCAGCAGCGTGTGGGACACCACGGAGCTGTTTTTT. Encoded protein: CASSVWDTTELFF.